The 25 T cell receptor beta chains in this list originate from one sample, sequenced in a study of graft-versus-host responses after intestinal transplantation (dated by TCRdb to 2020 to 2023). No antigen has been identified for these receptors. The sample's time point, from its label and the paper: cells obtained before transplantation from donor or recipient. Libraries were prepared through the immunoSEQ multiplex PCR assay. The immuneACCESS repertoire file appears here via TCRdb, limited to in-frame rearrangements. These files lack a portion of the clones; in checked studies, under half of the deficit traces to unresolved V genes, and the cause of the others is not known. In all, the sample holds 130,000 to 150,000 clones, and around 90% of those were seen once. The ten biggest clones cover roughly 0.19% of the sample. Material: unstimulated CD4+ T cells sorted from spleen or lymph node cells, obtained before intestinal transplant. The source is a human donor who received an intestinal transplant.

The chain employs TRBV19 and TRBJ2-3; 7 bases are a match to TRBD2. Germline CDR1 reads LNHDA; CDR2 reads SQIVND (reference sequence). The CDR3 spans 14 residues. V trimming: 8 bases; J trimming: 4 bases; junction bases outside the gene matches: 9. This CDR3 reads CASGGAGKADTQYF. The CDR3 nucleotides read TGTGCCAGTGGGGGAGCGGGAAAGGCAGATACGCAGTATTTT.

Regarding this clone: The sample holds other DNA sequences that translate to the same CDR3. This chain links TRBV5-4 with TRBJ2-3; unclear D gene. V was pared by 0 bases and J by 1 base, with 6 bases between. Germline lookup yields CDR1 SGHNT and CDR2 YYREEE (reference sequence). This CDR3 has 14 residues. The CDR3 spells CASSLGLGTDTQYF. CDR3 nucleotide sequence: TGTGCCAGCAGCTTGGGACTGGGCACAGATACGCAGTATTTT.

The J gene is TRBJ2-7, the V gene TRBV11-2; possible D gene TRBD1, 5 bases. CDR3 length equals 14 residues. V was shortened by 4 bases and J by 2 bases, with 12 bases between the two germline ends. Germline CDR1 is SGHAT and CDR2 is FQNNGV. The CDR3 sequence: CASSSNKGAYEQYF. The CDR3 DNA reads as TGTGCCAGCAGCTCTAATAAAGGGGCCTACGAGCAGTACTTC.

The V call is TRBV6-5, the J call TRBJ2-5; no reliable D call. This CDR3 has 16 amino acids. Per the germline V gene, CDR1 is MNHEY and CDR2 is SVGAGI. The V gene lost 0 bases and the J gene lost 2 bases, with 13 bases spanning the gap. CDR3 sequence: CASSYSQAALQETQYF. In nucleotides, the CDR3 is TGTGCCAGCAGTTACTCCCAGGCCGCCCTTCAAGAGACCCAGTACTTC.

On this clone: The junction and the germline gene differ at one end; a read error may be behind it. The DNA of the CDR3 is TGCAGTGCTAGCAGGCACATCCGAGCGGATTTT. Its protein product is CSASRHIRADF. The chain employs TRBV20-1 and TRBJ1-3, with D unresolved. In germline, CDR1 is DFQATT, CDR2 SNEGSKA (reference sequence). This CDR3 region has 11 residues.

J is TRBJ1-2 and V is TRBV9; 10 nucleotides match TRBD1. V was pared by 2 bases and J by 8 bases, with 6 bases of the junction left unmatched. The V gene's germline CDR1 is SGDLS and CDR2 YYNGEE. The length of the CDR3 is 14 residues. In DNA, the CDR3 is TGTGCCAGCAGCGTCCTGGGACAGGGGACAGGCTACACCTTC. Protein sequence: CASSVLGQGTGYTF.

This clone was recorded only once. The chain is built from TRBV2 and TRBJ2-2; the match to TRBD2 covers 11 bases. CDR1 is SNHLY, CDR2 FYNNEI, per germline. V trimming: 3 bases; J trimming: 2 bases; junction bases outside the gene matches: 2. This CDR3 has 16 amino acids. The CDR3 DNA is TGTGCCAGCAGTGACGGGACTAGCGGCAACACCGGGGAGCTGTTTTTT. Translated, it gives CASSDGTSGNTGELFF.

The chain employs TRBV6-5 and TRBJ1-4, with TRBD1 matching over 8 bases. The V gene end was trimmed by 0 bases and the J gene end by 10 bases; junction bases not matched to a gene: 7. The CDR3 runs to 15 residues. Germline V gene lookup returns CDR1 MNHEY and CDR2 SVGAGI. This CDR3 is CASSYSGQAGRKLFF. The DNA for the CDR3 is TGTGCCAGCAGTTACTCGGGACAGGCCGGAAGAAAACTGTTTTTT.

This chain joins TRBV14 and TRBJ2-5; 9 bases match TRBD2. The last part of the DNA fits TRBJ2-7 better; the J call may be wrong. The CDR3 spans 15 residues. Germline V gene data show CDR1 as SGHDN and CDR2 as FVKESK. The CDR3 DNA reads TGTGCCAGCAGCCAAGAGCTAGCGGGAATGTACGAGCAGTACTTC. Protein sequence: CASSQELAGMYEQYF.

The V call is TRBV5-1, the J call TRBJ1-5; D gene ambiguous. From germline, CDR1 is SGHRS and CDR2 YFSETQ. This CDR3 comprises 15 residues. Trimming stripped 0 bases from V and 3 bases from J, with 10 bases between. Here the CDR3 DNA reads TGCGCCAGCAGCTTGGGGGCAGTTCCCAATCAGCCCCAGCATTTT. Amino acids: CASSLGAVPNQPQHF.

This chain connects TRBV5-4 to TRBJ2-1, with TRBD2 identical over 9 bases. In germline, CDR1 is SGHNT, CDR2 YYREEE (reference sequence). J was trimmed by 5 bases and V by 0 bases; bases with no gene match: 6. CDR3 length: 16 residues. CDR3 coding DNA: TGTGCCAGCAGCTTGGGAGTAGCGGGAGAAAACAATGAGCAGTTCTTC. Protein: CASSLGVAGENNEQFF.

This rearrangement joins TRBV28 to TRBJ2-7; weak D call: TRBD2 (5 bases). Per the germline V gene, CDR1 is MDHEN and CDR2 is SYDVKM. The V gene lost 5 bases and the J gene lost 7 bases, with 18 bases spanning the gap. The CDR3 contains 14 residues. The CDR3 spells CASSRSSTRREQYF. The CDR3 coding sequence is TGTGCCAGCAGTCGAAGCAGCACTCGGAGGGAGCAGTACTTC.

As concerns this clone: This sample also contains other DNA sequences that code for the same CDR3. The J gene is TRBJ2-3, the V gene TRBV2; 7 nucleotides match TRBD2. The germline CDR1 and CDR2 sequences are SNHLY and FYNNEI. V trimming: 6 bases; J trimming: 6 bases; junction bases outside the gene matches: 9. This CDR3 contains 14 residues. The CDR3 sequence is CASRPGPGGDTQYF. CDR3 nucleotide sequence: TGTGCCAGCAGACCGGGACCCGGGGGGGATACGCAGTATTTT. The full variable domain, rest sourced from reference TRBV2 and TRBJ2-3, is EPEVTQTPSHQVTQMGQEVILRCVPISNHLYFYWYRQILGQKVEFLVSFYNNEISEKSEIFDDQFSVERPDGSNFTLKIRSTKLEDSAMYFCASRPGPGGDTQYFGPGTRLTVL.

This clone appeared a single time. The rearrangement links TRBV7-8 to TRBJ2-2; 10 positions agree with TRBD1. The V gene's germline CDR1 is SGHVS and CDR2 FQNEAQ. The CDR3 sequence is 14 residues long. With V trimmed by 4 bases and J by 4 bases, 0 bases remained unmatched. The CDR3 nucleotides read TGTGCCAGCAGCTGGACAGGGGGCACCGGGGAGCTGTTTTTT. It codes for CASSWTGGTGELFF.

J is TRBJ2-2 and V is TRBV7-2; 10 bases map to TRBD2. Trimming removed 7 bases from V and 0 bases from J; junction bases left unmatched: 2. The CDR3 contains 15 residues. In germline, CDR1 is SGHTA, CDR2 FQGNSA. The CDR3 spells CASTLAGANTGELFF. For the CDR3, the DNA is TGTGCCAGCACTCTAGCGGGAGCGAACACCGGGGAGCTGTTTTTT.

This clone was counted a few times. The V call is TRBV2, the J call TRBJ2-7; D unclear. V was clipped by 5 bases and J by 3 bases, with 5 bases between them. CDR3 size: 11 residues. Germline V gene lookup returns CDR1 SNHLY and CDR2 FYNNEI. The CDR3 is CASSSHYEQYF. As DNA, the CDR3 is TGTGCCAGCAGTTCCCACTACGAGCAGTACTTC.

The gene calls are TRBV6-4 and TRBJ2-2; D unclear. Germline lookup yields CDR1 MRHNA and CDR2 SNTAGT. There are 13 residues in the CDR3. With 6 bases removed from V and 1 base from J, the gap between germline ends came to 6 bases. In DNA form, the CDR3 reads TGTGCCAGCAGAGCTCAGAACACCGGGGAGCTGTTTTTT. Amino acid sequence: CASRAQNTGELFF.

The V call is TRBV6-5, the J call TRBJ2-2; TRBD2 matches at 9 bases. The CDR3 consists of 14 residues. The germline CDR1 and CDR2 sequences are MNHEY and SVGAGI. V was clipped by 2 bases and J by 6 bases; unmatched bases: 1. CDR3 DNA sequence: TGTGCCAGCAGTTACCTAGCGGGATCCGGGGAGCTGTTTTTT. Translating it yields CASSYLAGSGELFF.

The CDR3 DNA is TGCGCCAGCAGCCGGTCGGGGGTGGCGGGCGCGACCACTGAAGCTTTCTTT. The encoded protein is CASSRSGVAGATTEAFF. The V gene is TRBV5-1, the J gene TRBJ1-1, with D possibly matching TRBD1 (5 bases). V was shortened by 4 bases and J by 4 bases, with 23 bases between the two germline ends. This CDR3 is built from 17 residues. The germline gives CDR1 SGHRS, CDR2 YFSETQ.

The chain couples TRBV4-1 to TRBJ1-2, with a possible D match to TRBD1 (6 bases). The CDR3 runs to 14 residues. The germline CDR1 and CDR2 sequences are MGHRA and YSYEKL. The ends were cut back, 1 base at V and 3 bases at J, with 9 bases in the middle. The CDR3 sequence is CASSQATGYYGYTF. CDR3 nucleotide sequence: TGCGCCAGCAGCCAAGCGACAGGATACTATGGCTACACCTTC.

The CDR3 region is CASSPNTGGVGKTQYF. The CDR3 nucleotides are TGTGCCAGCAGTCCAAATACAGGGGGCGTAGGGAAGACCCAGTACTTC. The chain carries TRBV27 and TRBJ2-5; 9 nucleotides line up with TRBD1. There are 16 residues in the CDR3. In germline, CDR1 is MNHEY, CDR2 SMNVEV (reference sequence). J gave up 6 bases and V 5 bases, and 13 bases lay outside the gene matches.

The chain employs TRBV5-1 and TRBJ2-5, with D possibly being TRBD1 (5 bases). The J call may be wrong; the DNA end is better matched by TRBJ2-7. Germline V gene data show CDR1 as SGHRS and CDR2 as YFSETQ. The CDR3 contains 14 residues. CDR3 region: CASSLVARGAEQYF. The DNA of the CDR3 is TGCGCCAGCAGCTTGGTGGCCCGTGGGGCCGAGCAGTACTTC.

The CDR3 loop reads CASSQAGPPYNSPLHF. CDR3 nucleotides: TGTGCCAGCAGCCAAGCCGGACCCCCCTATAATTCACCCCTCCACTTT. The genes are TRBV4-2 and TRBJ1-6; unclear D gene. Germline V gives CDR1 LGHNA, CDR2 YNFKEQ. The ends were cut back, 1 base at V and 2 bases at J, with 9 bases in the middle. The CDR3 spans 16 residues.

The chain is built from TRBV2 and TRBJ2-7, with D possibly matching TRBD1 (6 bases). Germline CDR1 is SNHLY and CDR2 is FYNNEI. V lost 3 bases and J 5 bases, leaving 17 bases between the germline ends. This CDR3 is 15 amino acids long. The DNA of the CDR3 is TGTGCCAGCAGTGATTTTCGGGACACAGGGAACGAGCAGTACTTC. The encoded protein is CASSDFRDTGNEQYF.

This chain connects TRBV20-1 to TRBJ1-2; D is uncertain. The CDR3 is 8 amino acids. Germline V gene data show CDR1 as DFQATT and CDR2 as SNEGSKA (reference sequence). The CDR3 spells CSDPGYTF. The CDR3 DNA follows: TGCAGCGATCCGGGCTACACCTTC.